This TCR beta chain is from a study of blood T cell repertoires in COVID-19. Study at large: The United States, Italy and Spain provided the acute and convalescent COVID-19 samples. T cells, B-cell-depleted T cells, or PBMCs supplied cDNA or gDNA.

Original processing methods: Estimation of nucleated cell counts relied on the amplification of reference gene primers. Assay: immunoSEQ multiplex PCR; the TCRdb copy retains only in-frame clones and omits some. V and J calls and clone size are copied from that table; D and trimming were computed from the DNA. The data show tens of thousands of clones, with more than 75% seen just once and roughly 1.3% held by the top ten. The CDR3 sequence is 15 residues long. The chain is built from TRBV21-1 and TRBJ2-7; the table names TRBD1, a call not compared with the DNA. TRBV21-1 corresponds to a pseudogene. The specimen was peripheral blood. This clonotype was obtained from a man aged 60-69 years with acute or convalescent COVID-19. The CDR3 loop is CARPVLSGAFYEQYF. The CDR3 nucleotides read TGTGCCAGGCCTGTCTTGTCAGGGGCATTTTACGAGCAGTACTTC.